Listed below are T cell receptor beta chains from one sample, sequenced in a study of a mutant IDH1 vaccine in newly diagnosed glioma. Sequencing was performed with immunoSEQ multiplex PCR; in TCRdb, only in-frame clones are kept and a portion is missing. The sample has approximately 60,000 clones, over 80% seen once; the top ten hold 3% to 4%. Their antigens are not known. The material was PBMCs, obtained from a glioma patient whose treatment included an IDH1 peptide vaccine. These TCRs come from a woman in her forties or fifties with glioma. Both conserved end residues are part of each CDR3. D genes are given only for firm matches. Size tells how often a clone was seen (once, few, many) or the class of an expanded clone, and some rows leave it out.

TGTGCCAGCAGTTCCTCCATTACAGGCGGCGCTTTCAACTATGGCTACACCTTC	CASSSSITGGAFNYGYTF	-	TRBV28	TRBJ1-2	-
TGTGCCAGCAGCTTGGAGGGCATCTACGAGCAGTACTTC	CASSLEGIYEQYF	-	TRBV7-2	TRBJ2-7	-
TGTGCCAGCAGCGAATCAGGGCCAGCTTTCTTT	CASSESGPAFF	-	TRBV4-2	TRBJ1-1	-
TGTGCCAGCAGTGGGGACAGCTACGAGCAGTACTTC	CASSGDSYEQYF	TRBD1	TRBV6-1	TRBJ2-7	-
TGTGCCAGCAGCCAAGGGGGACGGATTGAAGCTTTCTTT	CASSQGGRIEAFF	-	TRBV6-5	TRBJ1-1	-
TGCGCCAGCAGCCAACAGGGCGCGAACACAGATACGCAGTATTTT	CASSQQGANTDTQYF	-	TRBV4-1	TRBJ2-3	few
TGTGCCAGCTCCTCCGGAGAGGGGAGCTATGGCTACACCTTC	CASSSGEGSYGYTF	-	TRBV18	TRBJ1-2	-
TGTGCCAGCAGCGAAGGGTTTACTGGAAACACCATATATTTT	CASSEGFTGNTIYF	-	TRBV2	TRBJ1-3	-
TGTGCCAGCAGCGCAAGGGAACAGGGGAATTCACCCCTCCACTTT	CASSAREQGNSPLHF	TRBD1	TRBV6-1	TRBJ1-6	-
TGTGCCAGCAGTGAGGGAAGCGGGGGGCCGAACACCGGGGAGCTGTTTTTT	CASSEGSGGPNTGELFF	TRBD2	TRBV6-1	TRBJ2-2	once
TGCGCCAGCAGCTTAGAAACAGGGCTAGGAGAAAAACTGTTTTTT	CASSLETGLGEKLFF	-	TRBV5-1	TRBJ1-4	-
TGTGCCAGCTCACCGGGCAGGGGGCGGGAGACCCAGTACTTC	CASSPGRGRETQYF	TRBD1	TRBV18	TRBJ2-5	-
TGTGCCATCAGTGAGTCGGGGGGCACAGATACGCAGTATTTT	CAISESGGTDTQYF	-	TRBV10-3	TRBJ2-3	-
TGTGCCAGTAGTATCGAACAGGGGTACAACAATGAGCAGTTCTTC	CASSIEQGYNNEQFF	TRBD1	TRBV19	TRBJ2-1	-
TGTGCCAGCAGTGACCCTCTTCTAGCTAATGAAAAACTGTTTTTT	CASSDPLLANEKLFF	-	TRBV2	TRBJ1-4	-
TGTGCCAGCAGTTTAGTAGGACAGGGGAATTCACCCCTCCACTTT	CASSLVGQGNSPLHF	TRBD1	TRBV27	TRBJ1-6	-
TGTGCCACCTCGGGACTAGCCCTCACAGATACGCAGTATTTT	CATSGLALTDTQYF	TRBD2	TRBV19	TRBJ2-3	once
TGTGCCAGTAGTCCGAGTTACCGGAATGAAAAACTGTTTTTT	CASSPSYRNEKLFF	-	TRBV19	TRBJ1-4	once